The clone carrying this T cell receptor (beta chain) was seen a few times. TCRdb called the 5' RACE reads again in MiXCR, with one record for every CDR3 protein. The table lists about 64,000 distinct CDR3 sequences, about 19% of them singletons. The entry originates in a study of HIV-infected patients and healthy controls. Germline V gene data show CDR1 as SGHAT and CDR2 as FQDESV (reference sequence). V trimming: 5 bases; J trimming: 5 bases; junction bases outside the gene matches: 7. CDR3 size: 14 residues. The source is a human donor in good health. The source material was CD4+ T cells from blood. The chain combines TRBV11-1 with TRBJ1-1, with 8 bases identical to TRBD1. CDR3 sequence (DNA): TGTGCCAGCAGCACCGGACAGGGATGGACTGAAGCTTTCTTT. Translated: CASSTGQGWTEAFF.